This T cell receptor (beta chain) was observed in a study of blood T cell repertoires in COVID-19. Study context: Donors in the United States, Italy and Spain gave samples during acute or convalescent COVID-19. Sources were T cells, B-cell-depleted T cells, or PBMCs; the material itself was cDNA or gDNA.

Germline V lookup: CDR1 LNHDA, CDR2 SQIVND (reference sequence). The CDR3 is 14 residues long. J lost 5 bases, V lost 10 bases, and 11 bases had no gene match. Sequenced by immunoSEQ multiplex PCR; TCRdb stores in-frame clones only, minus some. The repertoire has 70,000 or so clones, approximately 90% of them found once; the top ten carry under 6.5%. Source material: peripheral blood. The source is a woman aged 18 to 35 with acute or convalescent COVID-19. The chain recombines TRBV19 with TRBJ2-5; 9 nucleotides agree with TRBD2. CDR3 in DNA: TGTGCCACCCAAGCGGGGGGCCGTAGGGAGACCCAGTACTTC. Its translation is CATQAGGRRETQYF.